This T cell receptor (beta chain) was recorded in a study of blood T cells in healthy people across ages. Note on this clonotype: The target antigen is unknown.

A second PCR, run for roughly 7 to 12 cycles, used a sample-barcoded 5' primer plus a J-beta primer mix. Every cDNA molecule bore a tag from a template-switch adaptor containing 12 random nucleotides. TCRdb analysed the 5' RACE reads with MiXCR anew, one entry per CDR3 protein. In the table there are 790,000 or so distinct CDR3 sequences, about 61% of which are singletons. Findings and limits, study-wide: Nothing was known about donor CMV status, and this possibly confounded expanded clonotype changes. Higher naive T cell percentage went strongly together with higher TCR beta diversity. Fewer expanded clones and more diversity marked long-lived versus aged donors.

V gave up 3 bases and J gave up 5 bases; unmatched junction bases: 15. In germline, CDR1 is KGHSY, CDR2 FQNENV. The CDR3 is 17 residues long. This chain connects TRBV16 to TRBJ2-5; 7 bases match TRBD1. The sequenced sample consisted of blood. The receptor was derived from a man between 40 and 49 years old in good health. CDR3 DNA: TGTGCCAGCAGCCAGACCCAAGAGACAGGGACATGGGAGACCCAGTACTTC. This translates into CASSQTQETGTWETQYF.